One sample yielded the 17 T cell receptor beta chains listed below, sequenced in a study of T cells in Graves' hyperthyroidism and ophthalmopathy. Amplified regions were TCR beta CDR3 sequences from RNA transcripts. HTBI primers drove first-round RT-PCR of the TCR CDR3. A single record per CDR3 protein comes from TCRdb applying MiXCR to the multiplex PCR reads. This table has about 37,000 distinct CDR3 sequences, 40% to 65% appearing once. The sample taken for sequencing was blood. The receptors here all came from a man between 40 and 49 years old with Graves' ophthalmopathy.

The J gene is TRBJ2-2, the V gene TRBV12-3 or TRBV12-4; 7 bases agree with TRBD1. The CDR3 runs 14 residues. With 6 bases clipped from V and 7 bases from J, the junction kept 8 bases outside the gene matches. CDR3 DNA sequence: TGTGCCAGCAGACCAGGGACAGAGCGCGGGGAGCTGTTTTTT. It is translated as CASRPGTERGELFF.

The chain uses TRBV19 and TRBJ2-7; 7 nucleotides align to TRBD1. The length of the CDR3 is 13 residues. The germline gives CDR1 LNHDA, CDR2 SQIVND (reference sequence). V lost 9 bases to trimming and J lost 5 bases; unmatched junction nucleotides: 10. CDR3 region: CARTRKTGDEQYF. In DNA form, the CDR3 reads TGTGCCAGAACGAGAAAAACAGGGGACGAGCAGTACTTC.

This sequence joins TRBV20-1 and TRBJ1-5; a possible D gene is TRBD1 (6 bases). CDR1 and CDR2 (germline): DFQATT, SNEGSKA (reference sequence). The CDR3 extends over 16 amino acids. V gave up 5 bases and J gave up 2 bases, with 19 bases separating them. The CDR3 nucleotides read TGCAGTGCTTGGCCTAGCGGGGGCCTTGGCAATCAGCCCCAGCATTTT. Protein product: CSAWPSGGLGNQPQHF.

This chain joins TRBV20-1 and TRBJ2-3, with TRBD2 matching over 12 bases. Germline V gene data show CDR1 as DFQATT and CDR2 as SNEGSKA (reference sequence). CDR3 length: 15 residues. After removal of 8 bases from V and 0 bases from J, the junction contained 6 bases not matched to a gene. The CDR3 DNA reads as TGCAGTCCGAAGACTAGCGGGGGTAGCACAGATACGCAGTATTTT. Translation: CSPKTSGGSTDTQYF.

The chain carries TRBV12-3 or TRBV12-4 and TRBJ2-5, with D perhaps matching TRBD2 (7 bases). The length of the CDR3 is 18 residues. Trimming cost V 0 bases and J 3 bases, with 20 bases left between them. CDR3 DNA: TGTGCCAGCAGTTTAGCTGGCCAGGGGACTAATGAAAAAGAGACCCAGTACTTC. Its protein is CASSLAGQGTNEKETQYF.

This chain joins TRBV20-1 and TRBJ1-2, with TRBD1 matching over 9 bases. CDR3 length: 14 residues. Trimming removed 2 bases from V and 6 bases from J; junction bases left unmatched: 7. Germline assignment: CDR1 DFQATT and CDR2 SNEGSKA (reference sequence). For the CDR3, the DNA is TGCAGTGCTAGAAGGGACAGGGAATTCCATGGCTACACCTTC. As protein: CSARRDREFHGYTF.

The CDR3 here is CASSEQSAYEQYF. In nucleotides, the CDR3 is TGTGCCAGCAGTGAACAGTCGGCCTACGAGCAGTACTTC. The chain combines TRBV2 with TRBJ2-7, with D hard to call. The ends were cut back, 2 bases at V and 2 bases at J, with 7 bases in the middle. CDR1 SNHLY and CDR2 FYNNEI come from the germline V gene. This CDR3 region has 13 residues.

There are many counts of this clonotype. This chain links TRBV11-2 with TRBJ2-7; D is unresolved. The CDR3 contains 12 residues. The V end was cut by 1 base, the J end by 1 base, with 2 bases between. CDR1 SGHAT and CDR2 FQNNGV come from the germline V gene. The CDR3 bases are TGTGCCAGCAGCTTAGCTTCCTACGAGCAGTACTTC. This gives the protein CASSLASYEQYF.

On this clonotype: A junction end diverges from the germline sequence, so it may reflect a read error. V is TRBV9 and J is TRBJ2-1; 7 nucleotides agree with TRBD2. CDR1 is SGDLS and CDR2 is YYNGEE in the germline V gene. This CDR3 is 14 amino acids long. The CDR3 protein is CASSPEVREESGDF. The CDR3 DNA reads as TGTGCCAGCAGCCCCGAGGTTAGGGAAGAGAGCGGGGATTTC.

This clonotype appeared many times. The chain combines TRBV19 with TRBJ2-3; D may match TRBD1 or TRBD2 (5 bases each). The CDR3 contains 15 residues. Germline loops: CDR1 LNHDA, CDR2 SQIVND (reference sequence). V dropped 5 bases and J dropped 2 bases, with 14 bases sitting between them. DNA of the CDR3: TGTGCCAGTAGTGTATTACTAGGGGTCACAGATACGCAGTATTTT. This sequence encodes CASSVLLGVTDTQYF.

On this clonotype itself: The junction shows a germline mismatch at one end, possibly a read error. The chain employs TRBV9 and TRBJ2-5, with D unclear. This CDR3 has 11 residues. Germline CDR1 reads SGDLS; CDR2 reads YYNGEE. CDR3: CASNDQENQYF. Here the CDR3 DNA reads TGTGCCAGTAACGACCAAGAGAACCAGTATTTC.

The chain recombines TRBV10-3 with TRBJ1-2; D ambiguous. The germline CDR1 and CDR2 sequences are ENHRY and SYGVKD. Trimming removed 0 bases at V and 4 bases at J, with 9 bases between. There are 14 residues in the CDR3. CDR3 in amino acids: CAISESTELYGYTF. As DNA, the CDR3 is TGTGCCATCAGTGAGTCGACGGAGCTCTATGGCTACACCTTC.

There are a few counts of this clonotype. V gene TRBV10-3 combines with J gene TRBJ2-3; the D gene is possibly TRBD1 (5 bases). V lost 3 bases, J lost 11 bases, and 21 bases lay in between. The germline CDR1 and CDR2 sequences are ENHRY and SYGVKD. The CDR3 loop spans 15 amino acids. The DNA of the CDR3 is TGTGCCATCAGTGAAGTAACCAACGGACACAATGAGCAGTATTTT. This sequence encodes CAISEVTNGHNEQYF.

This clonotype occurred many times. The DNA for the CDR3 is TGTGCCAGCACCGGACTAGGGGCCTACGAGCAGTACTTC. As protein: CASTGLGAYEQYF. The rearrangement uses TRBV27 and TRBJ2-7; TRBD2 matches 7 bases. Germline trimming cut 7 bases from V and 2 bases from J; bases unmatched to any gene: 5. The V gene's germline CDR1 is MNHEY and CDR2 SMNVEV (reference sequence). The CDR3 spans 13 residues.

With respect to this clonotype: At one end the junction does not follow the germline gene, possibly because of a read error. The chain carries TRBV5-6 and TRBJ2-7, with TRBD1 matching over 8 bases. Germline V gives CDR1 SGHDT, CDR2 YYEEEE. CDR3 length: 15 amino acids. The CDR3 spells CASSGNRGNTGERYF. CDR3 in DNA: TGTGCCAGCAGCGGTAACAGGGGGAATACTGGCGAGCGGTACTTC.

The J gene is TRBJ1-5, the V gene TRBV12-5; 10 bases are shared with TRBD1. The junction had 10 bases not matched to a gene; V was cut back by 11 bases and J by 6 bases. The germline CDR1 and CDR2 sequences are LGHNT and FRNRAP. The CDR3 has 14 residues. The CDR3 loop is CARPGTGVGQPQHF. CDR3 DNA sequence: TGTGCTCGTCCCGGGACAGGGGTCGGTCAGCCCCAGCATTTT.

As to this clonotype: Given the absence of the conserved phenylalanine or tryptophan at the CDR3 end, a read error is likely. The DNA is omitted, as the CDR3 cannot be located on it reliably, and the CDR3 follows TCRdb's listing. The chain couples TRBV19 to TRBJ1-4. CDR1 and CDR2 from the germline V gene are LNHDA and SQIVND (reference sequence). The CDR3 is 12 amino acids long, termini counted. The CDR3 region is CASSGTNEKLLL.